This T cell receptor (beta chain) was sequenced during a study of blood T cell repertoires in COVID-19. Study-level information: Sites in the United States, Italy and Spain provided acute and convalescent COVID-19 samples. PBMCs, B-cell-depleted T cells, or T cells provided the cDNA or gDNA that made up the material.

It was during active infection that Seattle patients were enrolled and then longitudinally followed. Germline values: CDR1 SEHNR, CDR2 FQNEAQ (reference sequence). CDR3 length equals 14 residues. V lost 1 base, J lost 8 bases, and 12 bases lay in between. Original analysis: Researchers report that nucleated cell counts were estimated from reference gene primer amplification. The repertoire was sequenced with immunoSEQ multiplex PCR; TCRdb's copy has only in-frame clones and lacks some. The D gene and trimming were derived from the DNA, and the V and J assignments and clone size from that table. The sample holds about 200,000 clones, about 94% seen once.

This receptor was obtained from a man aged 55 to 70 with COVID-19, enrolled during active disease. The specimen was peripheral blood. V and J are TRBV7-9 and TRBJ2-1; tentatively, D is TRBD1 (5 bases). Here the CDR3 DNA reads TGTGCCAGCAGCTTAGGTGCAGGGCCGGATGAGCAGTTCTTC. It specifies CASSLGAGPDEQFF.